The clone carrying this T cell receptor (beta chain) was detected a few times. This record belongs to a study of T cells in Graves' hyperthyroidism and ophthalmopathy. The CDR3 is 16 residues long. Germline V gene lookup returns CDR1 SGDLS and CDR2 YYNGEE. Trimming pared 4 bases from V and 9 bases from J, leaving 20 bases between. TCR beta CDR3 regions were amplified from RNA. Primed by the HTBI set, a first-round RT-PCR was run on the TCR CDR3. Each CDR3 protein gets one entry after TCRdb re-called the multiplex PCR reads with MiXCR. In the table there are hundreds of thousands of distinct CDR3 sequences, 38% of which are singletons.

Sequencing was performed on blood. The source of this sequence is a man younger than 35 with Graves' hyperthyroidism. The rearrangement links TRBV9 to TRBJ1-6; weak D call: TRBD1 (6 bases). The CDR3 here is CASSQDRGTSTSPLHF. The CDR3 bases are TGTGCCAGCAGCCAAGATCGGGGGACATCCACTTCACCCCTCCACTTT.